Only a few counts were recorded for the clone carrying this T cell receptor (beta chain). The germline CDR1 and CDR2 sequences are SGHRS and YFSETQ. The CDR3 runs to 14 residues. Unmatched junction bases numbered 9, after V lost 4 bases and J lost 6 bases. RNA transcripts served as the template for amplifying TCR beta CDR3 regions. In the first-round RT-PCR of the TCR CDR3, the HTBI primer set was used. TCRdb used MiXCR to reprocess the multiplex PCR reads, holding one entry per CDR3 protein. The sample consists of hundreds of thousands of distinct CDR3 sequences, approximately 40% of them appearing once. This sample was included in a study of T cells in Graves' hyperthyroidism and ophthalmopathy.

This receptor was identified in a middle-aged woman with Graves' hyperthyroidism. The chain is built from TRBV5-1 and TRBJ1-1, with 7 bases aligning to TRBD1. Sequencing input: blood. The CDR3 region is CASSQPDRVAEAFF. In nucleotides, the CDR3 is TGCGCCAGCAGCCAACCCGACAGGGTCGCTGAAGCTTTCTTT.